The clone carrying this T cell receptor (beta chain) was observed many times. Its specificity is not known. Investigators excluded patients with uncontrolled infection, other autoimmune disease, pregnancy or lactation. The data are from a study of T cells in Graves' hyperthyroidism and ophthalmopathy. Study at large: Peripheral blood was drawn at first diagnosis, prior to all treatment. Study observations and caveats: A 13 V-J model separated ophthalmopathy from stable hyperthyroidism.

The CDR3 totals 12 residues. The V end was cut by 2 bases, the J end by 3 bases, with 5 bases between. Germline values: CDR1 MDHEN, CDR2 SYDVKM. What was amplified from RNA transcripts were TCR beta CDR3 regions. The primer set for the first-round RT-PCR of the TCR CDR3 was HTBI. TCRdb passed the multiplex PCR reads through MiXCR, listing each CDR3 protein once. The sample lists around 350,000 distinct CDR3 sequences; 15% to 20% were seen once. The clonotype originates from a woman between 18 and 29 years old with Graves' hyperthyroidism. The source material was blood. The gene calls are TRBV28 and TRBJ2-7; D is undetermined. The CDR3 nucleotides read TGTGCCAGCAGTTTAACGATCTACGAGCAGTACTTC. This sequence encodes CASSLTIYEQYF.